Following are 17 T cell receptor beta chains from one sample sequenced in a study of PD-1 blockade in classical Hodgkin lymphoma. Brentuximab vedotin exposure varied, and every patient relapsed after autologous stem cell transplantation. Assay used: immunoSEQ multiplex PCR; TCRdb lists only in-frame clones, some missing. This table holds roughly 150,000 clones, 78% found once. The source material was peripheral blood mononuclear cells (PBMCs), sampled before the second cycle of nivolumab. The receptors were gathered from a human donor with classical Hodgkin lymphoma.

V gene TRBV5-4 combines with J gene TRBJ1-2, with D hard to call. The CDR3 totals 13 residues. CDR1 is SGHNT, CDR2 YYREEE, per germline (reference sequence). V was pared by 4 bases and J by 2 bases, with 9 bases between. The CDR3, as DNA: TGTGCCAGCAGCCTCGGGGAAAACTATGGCTACACCTTC. Its protein is CASSLGENYGYTF.

This clone came up once. The chain is built from TRBV10-2 and TRBJ1-4; tentative D call: TRBD1 (6 bases). V was clipped by 7 bases and J by 6 bases, with 18 bases between them. Germline lookup yields CDR1 WSHSY and CDR2 SAAADI. The CDR3 is made up of 15 amino acids. CDR3 DNA sequence: TGCGCCAGCATGGAAACAGGGTTTAGGGATGAAAAACTGTTTTTT. This codes for CASMETGFRDEKLFF.

The chain uses TRBV5-5 and TRBJ2-5; D not certain. CDR3 length: 12 amino acids. Trimming removed 0 bases at V and 2 bases at J, with 2 bases between. Germline CDR1 is SGHKS and CDR2 is YYEKEE (reference sequence). The CDR3: CASSLVQETQYF. Written as DNA, the CDR3 is TGTGCCAGCAGCTTGGTTCAAGAGACCCAGTACTTC. Looking up the rest from reference TRBV5-5 and TRBJ2-5 gives the full variable domain: DAGVTQSPTHLIKTRGQQVTLRCSPISGHKSVSWYQQVLGQGPQFIFQYYEKEERGRGNFPDRFSARQFPNYSSELNVNALLLGDSALYLCASSLVQETQYFGPGTRLLVL.

This clone has just a few counts. The gene calls are TRBV5-1 and TRBJ2-7; 8 bases agree with TRBD2. CDR3 length: 14 amino acids. Germline V gene data show CDR1 as SGHRS and CDR2 as YFSETQ. V was clipped by 0 bases and J by 7 bases; unmatched bases: 6. CDR3 amino acids: CASSLAGGLREQYF. The DNA of the CDR3 is TGCGCCAGCAGCTTGGCGGGAGGGCTCAGGGAGCAGTACTTC.

CDR3 nucleotide sequence: TGCGCCAGCAGTCGGCCTCAACAGGCAACCGGGGAGCTGTTTTTT. Translated: CASSRPQQATGELFF. V gene TRBV4-1 combines with J gene TRBJ2-2; D is possibly TRBD1 (5 bases). The CDR3 loop spans 15 amino acids. The V and J ends lost 6 bases and 5 bases respectively, with 16 bases between them. Germline assignment: CDR1 MGHRA and CDR2 YSYEKL.

The gene calls are TRBV4-1 and TRBJ2-5, with D possibly being TRBD1 (6 bases). The V gene lost 2 bases and the J gene lost 0 bases, with 16 bases spanning the gap. Per germline, CDR1 MGHRA and CDR2 YSYEKL. The length of the CDR3 is 17 residues. The DNA of the CDR3 is TGCGCCAGCAGCCAAAATAGAGGGGACAAGTACCAAGAGACCCAGTACTTC. Its protein is CASSQNRGDKYQETQYF.

V usage is TRBV6-1 and J usage is TRBJ1-5, with D maybe TRBD1 (5 bases). Per germline, CDR1 MNHNS and CDR2 SASEGT. This CDR3 contains 13 residues. With 2 bases removed from V and 7 bases from J, the gap between germline ends came to 9 bases. CDR3 sequence: CASSEQGRQPQHF. The CDR3 coding sequence is TGTGCCAGCAGTGAACAGGGCAGACAGCCCCAGCATTTT.

This chain joins TRBV7-2 and TRBJ2-2; TRBD1 agrees at 8 bases. Germline CDR1 is SGHTA and CDR2 is FQGNSA. The CDR3 runs 17 residues. Trimming cost V 0 bases and J 3 bases; bases outside gene matches: 6. This chain's CDR3 is CASSLARQGAYTGELFF. DNA of the CDR3: TGTGCCAGCAGCTTAGCGCGCCAGGGGGCATACACCGGGGAGCTGTTTTTT.

The chain has TRBV19 and TRBJ2-3; the match to TRBD2 covers 10 bases. This CDR3 is built from 15 residues. Trimming cost V 4 bases and J 6 bases; bases outside gene matches: 7. The germline V gene has CDR1 LNHDA and CDR2 SQIVND (reference sequence). The CDR3 sequence is CASSTTSGVGDTQYF. For the CDR3, the DNA is TGTGCCAGTAGTACTACTAGCGGGGTCGGGGATACGCAGTATTTT.

The rearrangement links TRBV19 to TRBJ2-7, with 7 bases aligning to TRBD1. The CDR3 is 14 amino acids. J was trimmed by 2 bases and V by 3 bases; bases with no gene match: 4. Germline loops: CDR1 LNHDA, CDR2 SQIVND (reference sequence). The CDR3 sequence is CASSIGRGTYEQYF. The CDR3 bases are TGTGCCAGTAGTATCGGCAGGGGGACCTACGAGCAGTACTTC.

The chain links TRBV6-1 to TRBJ1-6, with a weak D call TRBD1 (6 bases). Germline V gene lookup returns CDR1 MNHNS and CDR2 SASEGT. The CDR3 length is 13 residues. Trimming removed 8 bases from V and 9 bases from J, with 14 bases in between. CDR3 DNA: TGTGCCAGCGGGCGGGGGGCCGCTTCACCCCTCCACTTT. Residues: CASGRGAASPLHF.

This sequence joins TRBV11-1 and TRBJ2-2; no firm D call. The CDR3 consists of 13 residues. Germline assignment: CDR1 SGHAT and CDR2 FQDESV (reference sequence). The ends were cut back, 5 bases at V and 5 bases at J, with 9 bases in the middle. The CDR3 is CASSEQWTGELFF. DNA for the CDR3: TGTGCCAGCAGCGAACAGTGGACCGGGGAGCTGTTTTTT.

The gene calls are TRBV21-1 and TRBJ1-2; TRBD1, as called in the table, went unchecked against the DNA. TRBV21-1 is a recognized pseudogene. The CDR3 sequence is 17 residues long. CDR3 sequence reads: CASSNETGESNVYGYTF. CDR3 bases: TGTGCCAGCAGCAACGAGACAGGGGAATCGAACGTCTATGGCTACACCTTC.

The rearrangement links TRBV2 to TRBJ1-3; D not certain. CDR1 is SNHLY and CDR2 is FYNNEI in the germline V gene. This CDR3 spans 14 amino acids. V was pared by 3 bases and J by 2 bases, with 8 bases between. The CDR3 reads CASSDTRTGNTIYF. In nucleotides, the CDR3 is TGTGCCAGCAGTGATACACGTACTGGAAACACCATATATTTT. Together with reference TRBV2 and TRBJ1-3, the CDR3 gives the full variable domain: EPEVTQTPSHQVTQMGQEVILRCVPISNHLYFYWYRQILGQKVEFLVSFYNNEISEKSEIFDDQFSVERPDGSNFTLKIRSTKLEDSAMYFCASSDTRTGNTIYFGEGSWLTVV.

The rearrangement joins TRBV18 to TRBJ1-2, with a tentative D call TRBD1 (5 bases). This CDR3 comprises 16 residues. Trimming removed 1 base at V and 4 bases at J, with 16 bases between. The germline V gene has CDR1 KGHSH and CDR2 LQKENI. The CDR3 DNA reads as TGTGCCAGCTCACCACAAAGTGGGACGTCCAGCTATGGCTACACCTTC. Protein: CASSPQSGTSSYGYTF.

The genes are TRBV9 and TRBJ2-2; D is ambiguous. The CDR3 loop spans 15 amino acids. CDR1 and CDR2 (germline): SGDLS, YYNGEE. The V end was cut by 4 bases, the J end by 0 bases, with 10 bases between. In nucleotides, the CDR3 is TGTGCCAGCAGCCCACGTAGAACGAACACCGGGGAGCTGTTTTTT. It translates to CASSPRRTNTGELFF.

The chain links TRBV6-5 to TRBJ2-3; 7 nucleotides line up with TRBD2. This CDR3 is 14 amino acids long. Trimming removed 4 bases from V and 2 bases from J; junction bases left unmatched: 3. CDR1 and CDR2 from the germline V gene are MNHEY and SVGAGI. The CDR3 DNA reads TGTGCCAGCAGTTCCCGGGGGGTCACAGATACGCAGTATTTT. Translation gives CASSSRGVTDTQYF.